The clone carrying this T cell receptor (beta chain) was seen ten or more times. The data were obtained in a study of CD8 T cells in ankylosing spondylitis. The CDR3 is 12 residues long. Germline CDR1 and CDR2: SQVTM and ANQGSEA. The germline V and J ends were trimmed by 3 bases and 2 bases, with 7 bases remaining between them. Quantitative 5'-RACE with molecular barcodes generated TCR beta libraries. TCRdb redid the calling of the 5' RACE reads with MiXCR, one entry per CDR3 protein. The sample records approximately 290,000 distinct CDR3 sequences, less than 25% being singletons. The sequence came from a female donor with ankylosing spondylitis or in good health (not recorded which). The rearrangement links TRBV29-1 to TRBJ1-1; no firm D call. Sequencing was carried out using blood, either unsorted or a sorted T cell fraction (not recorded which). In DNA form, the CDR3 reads TGCAGCGTTGATCGGGGAAACACTGAAGCTTTCTTT. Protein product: CSVDRGNTEAFF.